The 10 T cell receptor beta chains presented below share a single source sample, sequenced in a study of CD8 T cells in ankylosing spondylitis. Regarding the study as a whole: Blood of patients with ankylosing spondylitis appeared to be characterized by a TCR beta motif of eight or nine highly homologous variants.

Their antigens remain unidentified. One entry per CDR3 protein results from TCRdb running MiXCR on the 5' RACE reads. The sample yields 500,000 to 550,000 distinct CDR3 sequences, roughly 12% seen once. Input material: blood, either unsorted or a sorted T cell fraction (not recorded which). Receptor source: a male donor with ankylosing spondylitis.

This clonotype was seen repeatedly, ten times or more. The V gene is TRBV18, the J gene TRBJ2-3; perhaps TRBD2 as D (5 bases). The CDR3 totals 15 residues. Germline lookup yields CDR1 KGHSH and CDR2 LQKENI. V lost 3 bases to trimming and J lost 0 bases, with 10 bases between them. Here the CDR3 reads CASSPSGISTDTQYF. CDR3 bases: TGTGCCAGCTCACCCTCCGGGATTAGCACAGATACGCAGTATTTT.

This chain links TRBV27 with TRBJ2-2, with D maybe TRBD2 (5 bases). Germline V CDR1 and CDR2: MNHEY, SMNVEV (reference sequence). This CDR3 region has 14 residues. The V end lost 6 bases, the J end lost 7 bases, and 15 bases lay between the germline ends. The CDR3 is CASSPGEGSGELFF. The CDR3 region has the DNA TGTGCCAGCAGCCCTGGGGAAGGGAGCGGGGAGCTGTTTTTT.

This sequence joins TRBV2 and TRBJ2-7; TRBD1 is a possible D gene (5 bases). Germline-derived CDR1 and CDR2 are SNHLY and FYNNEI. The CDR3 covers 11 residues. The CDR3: CASSEALTALV. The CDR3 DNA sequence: TGTGCCAGCAGTGAAGCGCTGACAGCACTCGTC.

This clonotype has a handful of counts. The CDR3 reads CASSTSGSANEQFF. CDR3 DNA sequence: TGTGCCAGCAGTACTAGCGGGAGTGCCAATGAGCAGTTCTTC. The chain joins TRBV2 to TRBJ2-1, with 11 bases that match TRBD2. CDR1 is SNHLY and CDR2 is FYNNEI in the germline V gene. CDR3 length: 14 amino acids. The junction had 3 bases not matched to a gene; V was cut back by 5 bases and J by 6 bases.

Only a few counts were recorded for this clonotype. The CDR3 region is CASRGLTARDEQYF. For the CDR3, the DNA is TGTGCCAGCAGGGGACTGACAGCTAGGGACGAGCAGTACTTC. The chain uses TRBV12-3 or TRBV12-4 and TRBJ2-7, with D tentatively TRBD2 (6 bases). V was shortened by 6 bases and J by 5 bases, with 17 bases between the two germline ends. The CDR3 extends over 14 amino acids.

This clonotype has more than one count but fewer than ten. The CDR3 DNA follows: TGTGCCAGCAGACCTACCCCTCTTGATGGCTACACCTTC. Its translation is CASRPTPLDGYTF. The chain links TRBV6-2 or TRBV6-3 to TRBJ1-2; D ambiguous. CDR1 and CDR2 (germline): MNHEY, SVGEGT. The CDR3 sequence is 13 residues long. V lost 6 bases and J lost 6, with 14 bases in between.

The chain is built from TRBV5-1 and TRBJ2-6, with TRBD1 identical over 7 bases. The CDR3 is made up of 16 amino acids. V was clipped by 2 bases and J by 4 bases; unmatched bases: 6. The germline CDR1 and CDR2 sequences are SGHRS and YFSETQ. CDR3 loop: CASSLAGGTGANVLTF. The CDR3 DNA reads TGCGCCAGCAGCTTAGCAGGGGGTACGGGGGCCAACGTCCTGACTTTC.

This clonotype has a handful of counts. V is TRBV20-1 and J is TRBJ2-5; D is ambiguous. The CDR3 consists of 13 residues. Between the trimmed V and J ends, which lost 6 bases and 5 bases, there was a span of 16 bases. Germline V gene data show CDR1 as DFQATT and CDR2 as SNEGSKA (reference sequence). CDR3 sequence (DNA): TGCAGTGCCCCCCGGCTGGGCCTGGAGACCCAGTACTTC. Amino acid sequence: CSAPRLGLETQYF.

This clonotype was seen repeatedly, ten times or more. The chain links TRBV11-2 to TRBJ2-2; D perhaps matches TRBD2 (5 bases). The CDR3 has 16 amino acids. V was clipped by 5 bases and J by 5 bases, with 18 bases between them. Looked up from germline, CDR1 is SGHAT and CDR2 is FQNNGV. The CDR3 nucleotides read TGTGCCAGCAGCCGGAGGCTCAGCATCGGGACCGGGGAGCTGTTTTTT. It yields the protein CASSRRLSIGTGELFF.

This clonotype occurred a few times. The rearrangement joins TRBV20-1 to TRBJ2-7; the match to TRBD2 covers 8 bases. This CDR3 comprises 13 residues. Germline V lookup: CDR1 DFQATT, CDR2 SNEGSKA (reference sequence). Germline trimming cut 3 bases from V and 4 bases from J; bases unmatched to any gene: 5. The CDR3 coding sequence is TGCAGTGCTAGTAATCCTAGCGGGTACGAGCAGTACTTC. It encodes CSASNPSGYEQYF.